A single sample gave rise to the 21 T cell receptor beta chains below, sequenced in a study of early T cells in non-severe SARS-CoV-2 infection. One entry per CDR3 protein, called by TCRdb with MiXCR from the 5' RACE reads. The repertoire has tens of thousands of distinct CDR3 sequences, approximately 12% of them found once; the top ten carry 2% to 3%. The sequencing here drew on whole blood, taken at baseline. The source is an adult who was a healthcare worker with PCR-confirmed SARS-CoV-2 infection or an uninfected control (not recorded which).

This clonotype showed up many times. This chain joins TRBV24-1 and TRBJ2-2; TRBD1 matches 11 bases. This CDR3 spans 17 amino acids. The ends lost 4 bases at V and 4 bases at J; junction bases unmatched: 7. The germline gives CDR1 KGHDR, CDR2 SFDVKD. CDR3 coding DNA: TGTGCCACCAGTGAACCGGACAGGGGGCCCCTCACCGGGGAGCTGTTTTTT. Amino acid sequence: CATSEPDRGPLTGELFF.

There are a few counts of this clonotype. The chain recombines TRBV14 with TRBJ2-4, with D unclear. Trimming shortened V by 2 bases and J by 8 bases, and 4 bases separated the two germline ends. CDR1 SGHDN and CDR2 FVKESK come from the germline V gene. The CDR3 spans 11 residues. The CDR3 here is CASSQTHIQYF. The CDR3 nucleotides read TGTGCCAGCAGCCAAACTCACATTCAGTACTTC.

This clonotype was picked up a small number of times. V gene TRBV5-1 combines with J gene TRBJ1-1, with D possibly being TRBD1 (6 bases). The CDR3 loop spans 16 amino acids. CDR1 is SGHRS, CDR2 YFSETQ, per germline. V lost 1 base, J lost 4 bases, and 17 bases lay in between. The CDR3 coding sequence is TGCGCCAGCAGCTTGTCCGCCACAGGGTCGGCCACTGAAGCTTTCTTT. Protein product: CASSLSATGSATEAFF.

In its sample, this clonotype was seen a few times. The CDR3 loop reads CASSLPQGAYEQYF. The CDR3 coding sequence is TGTGCCAGCAGTTTACCCCAGGGGGCCTACGAGCAGTACTTC. This chain joins TRBV28 and TRBJ2-7; 7 bases match TRBD1. The CDR3 totals 14 residues. Germline CDR1 is MDHEN and CDR2 is SYDVKM. With V trimmed by 2 bases and J by 2 bases, 3 bases remained unmatched.

The sample holds a few counts of this clonotype. V usage is TRBV29-1 and J usage is TRBJ1-1, with 10 bases fitting TRBD1. The J segment lost 3 bases and the V segment lost 6 bases, leaving 7 bases of the junction unmatched. The CDR3 contains 14 residues. From germline, CDR1 is SQVTM and CDR2 ANQGSEA. The DNA for the CDR3 is TGCAGCGTCCGACGACAGGGGGCCGACACTGAAGCTTTCTTT. Protein: CSVRRQGADTEAFF.

This clonotype was observed a handful of times. V and J are TRBV19 and TRBJ2-3; TRBD2 agrees at 9 bases. V lost 8 bases, J lost 0 bases, and 6 bases stayed unmatched. CDR1 and CDR2 from the germline V gene are LNHDA and SQIVND (reference sequence). CDR3 length: 15 residues. The CDR3 nucleotides read TGTGCCAGTGCTCAGCGGGAGGCTAGCACAGATACGCAGTATTTT. It translates to CASAQREASTDTQYF.

This clonotype occurred a few times. This chain joins TRBV11-2 and TRBJ2-7, with TRBD2 identical over 12 bases. V was pared by 5 bases and J by 2 bases, with 4 bases of the junction left unmatched. CDR1 and CDR2 (germline): SGHAT, FQNNGV. The CDR3 extends over 15 amino acids. The CDR3 spells CASSIGLAGTYEQYF. DNA of the CDR3: TGTGCCAGCAGCATAGGACTAGCGGGGACCTACGAGCAGTACTTC.

The sample holds many counts of this clonotype. The J gene is TRBJ2-1, the V gene TRBV6-2 or TRBV6-3; 7 nucleotides align to TRBD2. The CDR3 consists of 18 residues. The J segment lost 8 bases and the V segment lost 2 bases, leaving 18 bases of the junction unmatched. Germline V gene sequence: CDR1 MNHEY, CDR2 SVGEGT. CDR3 in DNA: TGTGCCAGCAGTTACGCCCCTAGCGGCTTTTGGGGAACACATGAGCAGTTCTTC. Translation: CASSYAPSGFWGTHEQFF.

The sample holds a few counts of this clonotype. The chain couples TRBV7-6 to TRBJ2-5; the D is unclear. The CDR3 loop spans 12 amino acids. Germline V lookup: CDR1 SGHVS, CDR2 FNYEAQ. Between the trimmed V and J ends, which lost 5 bases and 3 bases, there was a span of 7 bases. The CDR3 protein is CASSHLKETQYF. In DNA form, the CDR3 reads TGTGCCAGCAGCCACCTTAAAGAGACCCAGTACTTC.

This clonotype occurred many times. The chain links TRBV7-9 to TRBJ1-4, with TRBD1 as a possible D gene (6 bases). This CDR3 contains 13 residues. With 9 bases removed from V and 1 base from J, the gap between germline ends came to 9 bases. Germline lookup yields CDR1 SEHNR and CDR2 FQNEAQ (reference sequence). This CDR3 reads CASEDRTNEKLFF. The CDR3 nucleotides are TGTGCCAGTGAGGACAGAACTAATGAAAAACTGTTTTTT.

The genes are TRBV9 and TRBJ2-1; D is uncertain. Germline lookup yields CDR1 SGDLS and CDR2 YYNGEE. The CDR3 sequence is 15 residues long. Trimming shortened V by 4 bases and J by 2 bases, and 13 bases separated the two germline ends. The CDR3 sequence: CASSSEGATYNEQFF. Here the CDR3 DNA reads TGTGCCAGCAGCTCAGAAGGCGCTACCTACAATGAGCAGTTCTTC.

This clonotype has more than one count but fewer than ten. The rearrangement links TRBV14 to TRBJ2-6; D is possibly TRBD2 (5 bases). Germline values: CDR1 SGHDN, CDR2 FVKESK. Trimming pared 0 bases from V and 0 bases from J, leaving 6 bases between. The CDR3 totals 16 residues. CDR3 protein: CASSQEAGSGANVLTF. CDR3 nucleotides: TGTGCCAGCAGCCAAGAGGCGGGCTCTGGGGCCAACGTCCTGACTTTC.

This clonotype is classed as medium-sized. V is TRBV7-6 and J is TRBJ2-3, with 9 positions matching TRBD2. V was clipped by 5 bases and J by 0 bases; unmatched bases: 9. Germline CDR1 and CDR2: SGHVS and FNYEAQ. The CDR3 is made up of 17 amino acids. CDR3 sequence reads: CASSPIGLAFSTDTQYF. CDR3 bases: TGTGCCAGCAGCCCCATCGGACTAGCGTTTAGCACAGATACGCAGTATTTT.

This clonotype was seen ten or more times. The V call is TRBV5-1, the J call TRBJ2-2; 7 nucleotides align to TRBD1. The trim removed 0 bases at V and 2 bases at J, leaving 7 bases unmatched. CDR1 and CDR2 (germline): SGHRS, YFSETQ. This CDR3 region has 17 residues. The CDR3 DNA reads TGCGCCAGCAGCTTGGGCCACCGGGACAGTAACACCGGGGAGCTGTTTTTT. Protein sequence: CASSLGHRDSNTGELFF.

Points on this clonotype: A read error may explain this, as a much larger clone is one base away. The chain is built from TRBV7-3 and TRBJ2-3; D not certain. Germline lookup yields CDR1 SGHTA and CDR2 FQGTGA. The CDR3 covers 15 residues. This CDR3 is CVSSSTPGRLDTQYF. In DNA, the CDR3 is TGTGTCAGCAGCTCCACCCCGGGTCGGTTGGATACGCAGTATTTT.

This chain links TRBV7-2 with TRBJ2-4; D gene unclear. Germline V gene lookup returns CDR1 SGHTA and CDR2 FQGNSA. The CDR3 runs to 16 residues. Trimming shortened V by 8 bases and J by 1 base, and 18 bases separated the two germline ends. The CDR3 loop reads CASSSEVVRAKNIQYF. The CDR3 DNA reads TGTGCCAGCTCCTCCGAAGTGGTTCGTGCCAAAAACATTCAGTACTTC.

This clonotype was counted between two and nine times. This chain uses TRBV6-6 with TRBJ2-1, with TRBD2 as a possible D gene (5 bases). The germline CDR1 and CDR2 sequences are MNHNY and SVGAGI (reference sequence). With 5 bases removed from V and 6 bases from J, the gap between germline ends came to 8 bases. The CDR3 is made up of 12 amino acids. CDR3: CASSRGSNEQFF. The CDR3 nucleotides read TGTGCCAGCAGTCGAGGGTCCAATGAGCAGTTCTTC.

This clonotype was counted only a few times. The genes are TRBV27 and TRBJ1-4; 7 bases map to TRBD1. The V gene end was trimmed by 5 bases and the J gene end by 8 bases; junction bases not matched to a gene: 8. Germline CDR1 reads MNHEY; CDR2 reads SMNVEV (reference sequence). The CDR3 is made up of 14 amino acids. CDR3 region: CASSPTGYGEKLFF. CDR3 in DNA: TGTGCCAGCAGTCCGACAGGGTATGGGGAAAAACTGTTTTTT.

This clonotype was counted between two and nine times. The V gene is TRBV24-1, the J gene TRBJ2-2; D gene ambiguous. With 6 bases removed from V and 7 bases from J, the gap between germline ends came to 8 bases. There are 12 residues in the CDR3. CDR1 KGHDR and CDR2 SFDVKD come from the germline V gene. This CDR3 reads CATSLPNGELFF. CDR3 nucleotides: TGTGCCACCAGTTTGCCGAACGGGGAGCTGTTTTTT.

The chain combines TRBV18 with TRBJ2-3, with D tentatively TRBD1 (6 bases). This CDR3 contains 14 residues. Deletions cut 6 bases from V and 7 bases from J, with 17 bases between. Germline lookup yields CDR1 KGHSH and CDR2 LQKENI. The CDR3 is CASSRTATGYTQYF. The CDR3 DNA reads as TGTGCCAGCTCGCGGACAGCGACCGGCTATACGCAGTATTTT.

This clonotype was picked up many times. The V and J genes are TRBV5-4 and TRBJ2-1, with D maybe TRBD2 (6 bases). Germline CDR1 SGHNT, CDR2 YYREEE (reference sequence). V shed 0 bases and J shed 8 bases, with 15 bases lying between them. The CDR3 totals 15 residues. As DNA, the CDR3 is TGTGCCAGCAGCTTGGAAGGGACTTCGGGGGATGAGCAGTTCTTC. This translates into CASSLEGTSGDEQFF.